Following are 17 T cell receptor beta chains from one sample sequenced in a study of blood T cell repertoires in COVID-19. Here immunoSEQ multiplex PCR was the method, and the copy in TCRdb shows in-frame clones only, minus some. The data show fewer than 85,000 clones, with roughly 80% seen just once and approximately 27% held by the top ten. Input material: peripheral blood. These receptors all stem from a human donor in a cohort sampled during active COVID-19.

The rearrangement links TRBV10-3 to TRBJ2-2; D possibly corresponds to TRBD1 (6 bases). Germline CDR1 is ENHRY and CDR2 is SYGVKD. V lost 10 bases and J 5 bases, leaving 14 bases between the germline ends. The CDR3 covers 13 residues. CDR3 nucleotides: TGTGCCAACCGACAGGACGCGACCGGGGAGCTGTTTTTT. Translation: CANRQDATGELFF.

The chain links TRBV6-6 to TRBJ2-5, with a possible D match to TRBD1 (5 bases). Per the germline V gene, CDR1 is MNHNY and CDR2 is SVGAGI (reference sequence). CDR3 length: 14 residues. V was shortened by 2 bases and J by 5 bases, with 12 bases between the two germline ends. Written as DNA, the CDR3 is TGTGCCAGCAGTTACAGGGGCAGGGTGGAGACCCAGTACTTC. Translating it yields CASSYRGRVETQYF.

This chain's CDR3 is CASSFDRDRELFF. CDR3 DNA sequence: TGTGCCAGCAGCTTTGACAGGGATCGGGAGCTGTTTTTT. The chain is built from TRBV5-4 and TRBJ2-2, with 7 bases fitting TRBD1. The trim removed 2 bases at V and 9 bases at J, leaving 4 bases unmatched. CDR1 is SGHNT and CDR2 is YYREEE in the germline V gene (reference sequence). This CDR3 region has 13 residues.

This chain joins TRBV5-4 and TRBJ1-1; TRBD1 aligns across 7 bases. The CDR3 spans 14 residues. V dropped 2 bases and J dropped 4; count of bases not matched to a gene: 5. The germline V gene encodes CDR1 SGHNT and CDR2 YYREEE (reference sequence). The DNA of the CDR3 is TGTGCCAGCAGCTTAGCGCAGGGGGGCACTGAAGCTTTCTTT. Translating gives CASSLAQGGTEAFF.

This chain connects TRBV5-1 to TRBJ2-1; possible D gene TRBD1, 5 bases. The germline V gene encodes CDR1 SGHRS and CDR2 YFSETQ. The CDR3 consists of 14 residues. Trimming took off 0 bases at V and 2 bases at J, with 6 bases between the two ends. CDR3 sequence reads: CASSLGQPYNEQFF. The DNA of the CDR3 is TGCGCCAGCAGCTTGGGACAGCCCTACAATGAGCAGTTCTTC.

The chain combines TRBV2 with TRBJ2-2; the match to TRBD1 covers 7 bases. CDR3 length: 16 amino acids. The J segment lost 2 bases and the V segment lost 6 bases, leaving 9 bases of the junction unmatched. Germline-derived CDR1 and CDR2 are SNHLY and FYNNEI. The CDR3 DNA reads TGTGCCAGCAGGCTTGAAGGGGGCCTTAACACCGGGGAGCTGTTTTTT. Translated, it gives CASRLEGGLNTGELFF. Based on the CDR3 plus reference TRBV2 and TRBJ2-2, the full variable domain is EPEVTQTPSHQVTQMGQEVILRCVPISNHLYFYWYRQILGQKVEFLVSFYNNEISEKSEIFDDQFSVERPDGSNFTLKIRSTKLEDSAMYFCASRLEGGLNTGELFFGEGSRLTVL.

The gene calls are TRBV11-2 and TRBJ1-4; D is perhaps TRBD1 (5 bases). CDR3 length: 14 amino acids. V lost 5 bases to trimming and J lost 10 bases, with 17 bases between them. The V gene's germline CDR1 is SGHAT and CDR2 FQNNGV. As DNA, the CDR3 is TGTGCCAGCAGCCCCAGTGGCAGGGCTGGAAAACTGTTTTTT. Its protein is CASSPSGRAGKLFF.

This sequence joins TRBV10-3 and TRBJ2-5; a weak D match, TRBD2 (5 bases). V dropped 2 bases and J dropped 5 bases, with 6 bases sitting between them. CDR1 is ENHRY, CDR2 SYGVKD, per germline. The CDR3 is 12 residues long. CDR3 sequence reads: CAISERGETQYF. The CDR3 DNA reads TGTGCCATCAGTGAGCGCGGGGAGACCCAGTACTTC.

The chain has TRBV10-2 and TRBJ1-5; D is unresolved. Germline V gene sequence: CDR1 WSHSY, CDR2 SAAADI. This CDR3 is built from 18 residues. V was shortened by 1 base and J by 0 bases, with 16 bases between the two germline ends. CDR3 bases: TGCGCCAGCAGTGAGTATTGGCGAGGATCGGATAGCAATCAGCCCCAGCATTTT. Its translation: CASSEYWRGSDSNQPQHF.

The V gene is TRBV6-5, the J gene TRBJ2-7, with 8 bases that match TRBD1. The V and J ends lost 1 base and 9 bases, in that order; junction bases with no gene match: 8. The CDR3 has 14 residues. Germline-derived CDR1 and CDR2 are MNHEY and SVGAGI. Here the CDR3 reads CASSYYPGGGGQYF. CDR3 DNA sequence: TGTGCCAGCAGTTACTACCCAGGGGGCGGAGGGCAGTACTTC.

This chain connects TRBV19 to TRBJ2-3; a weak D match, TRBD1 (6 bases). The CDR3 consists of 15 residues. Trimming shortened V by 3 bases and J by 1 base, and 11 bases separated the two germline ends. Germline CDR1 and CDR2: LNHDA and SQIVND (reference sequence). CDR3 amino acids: CASSIRNRGTDTQYF. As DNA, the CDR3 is TGTGCCAGTAGTATTAGGAACAGGGGCACAGATACGCAGTATTTT.

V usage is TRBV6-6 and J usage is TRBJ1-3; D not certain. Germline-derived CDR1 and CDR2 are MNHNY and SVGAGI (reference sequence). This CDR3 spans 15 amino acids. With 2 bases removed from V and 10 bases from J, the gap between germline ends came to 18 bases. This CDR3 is CASSYPSGGTETIYF. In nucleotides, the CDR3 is TGTGCCAGCAGTTACCCATCCGGAGGCACAGAGACCATATATTTT.

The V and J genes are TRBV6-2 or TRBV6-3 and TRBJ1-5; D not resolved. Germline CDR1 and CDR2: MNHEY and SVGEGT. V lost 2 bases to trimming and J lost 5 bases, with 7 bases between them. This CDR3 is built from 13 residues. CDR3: CASSYLGYQPQHF. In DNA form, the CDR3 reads TGTGCCAGCAGTTACCTAGGTTATCAGCCCCAGCATTTT.

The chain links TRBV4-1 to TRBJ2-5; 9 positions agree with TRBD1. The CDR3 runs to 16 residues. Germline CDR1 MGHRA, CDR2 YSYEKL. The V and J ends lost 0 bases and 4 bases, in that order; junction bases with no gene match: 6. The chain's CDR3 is CASSQDLTQGAETQYF. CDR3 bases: TGCGCCAGCAGCCAAGATCTTACACAGGGGGCAGAGACCCAGTACTTC.

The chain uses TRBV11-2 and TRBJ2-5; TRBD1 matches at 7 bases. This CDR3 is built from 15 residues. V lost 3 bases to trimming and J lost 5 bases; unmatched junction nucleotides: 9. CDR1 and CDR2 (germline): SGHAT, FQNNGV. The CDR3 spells CASSLGTVRAETQYF. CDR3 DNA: TGTGCCAGCAGCTTGGGGACAGTCCGCGCGGAGACCCAGTACTTC.

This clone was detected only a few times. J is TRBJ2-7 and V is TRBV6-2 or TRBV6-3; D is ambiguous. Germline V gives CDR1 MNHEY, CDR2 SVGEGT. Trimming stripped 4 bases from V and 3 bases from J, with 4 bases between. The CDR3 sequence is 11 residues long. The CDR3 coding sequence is TGTGCCAGCAGTTTCGGCTACGAGCAGTACTTC. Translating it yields CASSFGYEQYF.

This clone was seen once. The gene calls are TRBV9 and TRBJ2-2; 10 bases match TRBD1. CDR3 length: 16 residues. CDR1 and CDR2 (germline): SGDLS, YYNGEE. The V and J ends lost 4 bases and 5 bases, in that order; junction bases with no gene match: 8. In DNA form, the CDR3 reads TGTGCCAGCAGCCCCCGAGGGACAGGGGTGACCGGGGAGCTGTTTTTT. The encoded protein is CASSPRGTGVTGELFF.